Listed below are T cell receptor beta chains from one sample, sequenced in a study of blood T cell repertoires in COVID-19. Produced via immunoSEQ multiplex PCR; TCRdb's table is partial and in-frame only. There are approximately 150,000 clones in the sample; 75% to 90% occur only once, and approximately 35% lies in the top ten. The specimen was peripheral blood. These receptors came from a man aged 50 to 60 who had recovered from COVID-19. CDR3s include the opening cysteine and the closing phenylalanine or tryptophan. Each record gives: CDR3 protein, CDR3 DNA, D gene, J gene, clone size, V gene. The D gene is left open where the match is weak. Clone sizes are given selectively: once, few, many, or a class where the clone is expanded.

CASSPLSQGVGMDTEAFF	TGTGCCAGCTCACCACTCAGCCAGGGGGTGGGTATGGACACTGAAGCTTTCTTT	TRBD1	TRBJ1-1	once	TRBV18
CASSRRTGETTTEAFF	TGTGCCAGCAGCCGCAGGACAGGGGAAACAACCACTGAAGCTTTCTTT	TRBD1	TRBJ1-1	NA	TRBV3-1/TRBV3-2
CASSLRDRGGNTEAFF	TGCGCCAGCAGCCTCCGGGACAGGGGAGGGAACACTGAAGCTTTCTTT	TRBD1	TRBJ1-1	NA	TRBV5-1
CASSQTPGSPYGYTF	TGTGCCAGCAGCCAAACCCCAGGGTCACCCTATGGCTACACCTTC	NA	TRBJ1-2	NA	TRBV5-4
CASSYSRTGLNTEAFF	TGTGCCAGCAGTTACTCCCGGACAGGGCTGAACACTGAAGCTTTCTTT	TRBD1	TRBJ1-1	NA	TRBV6-5
CASSLGLGRGTYEQYF	TGTGCCAGCAGCTTAGGTTTGGGACGGGGGACCTACGAGCAGTACTTC	NA	TRBJ2-7	NA	TRBV7-2
CASSRQGSANEKLFF	TGTGCCAGCAGCAGACAGGGTTCGGCTAATGAAAAACTGTTTTTT	TRBD1	TRBJ1-4	NA	TRBV7-2
CASSSGLAGGDEQFF	TGTGCCAGCAGCTCGGGACTAGCGGGGGGGGATGAGCAGTTCTTC	TRBD2	TRBJ2-1	NA	TRBV11-3
CASSLDRVINNEQFF	TGTGCCAGCAGCTTGGACAGGGTAATTAACAATGAGCAGTTCTTC	TRBD1	TRBJ2-1	NA	TRBV11-3
CAWSTGTWNIQYF	TGTGCCTGGAGTACCGGGACATGGAACATTCAGTACTTC	NA	TRBJ2-4	NA	TRBV30
CASSRQGLQPQETQYF	TGTGCCAGCAGTCGTCAGGGGCTGCAACCCCAAGAGACCCAGTACTTC	NA	TRBJ2-5	NA	TRBV27
CASSARTGGAETQYF	TGTGCCAGCAGCGCCCGGACAGGGGGCGCAGAGACCCAGTACTTC	TRBD1	TRBJ2-5	NA	TRBV9
CASSQDRVLSGANVLTF	TGCGCCAGCAGCCAAGACAGGGTCCTCTCTGGGGCCAACGTCCTGACTTTC	NA	TRBJ2-6	NA	TRBV4-3
CASSLDRSGVSRTEAFF	TGTGCCAGCAGCTTAGACCGGTCAGGGGTATCGAGGACTGAAGCTTTCTTT	NA	TRBJ1-1	NA	TRBV11-2
CSASPGRGRSQPQHF	TGCAGTGCCAGTCCCGGCAGGGGGCGCAGTCAGCCCCAGCATTTT	TRBD1	TRBJ1-5	NA	TRBV20-1
CASSLEGPGRMFF	TGCGCCAGCAGCTTGGAGGGTCCAGGGAGGATGTTTTTT	NA	TRBJ1-4	NA	TRBV5-1
CASSLNGRNTEAFF	TGTGCCAGCAGCTTGAATGGGAGGAACACTGAAGCTTTCTTT	NA	TRBJ1-1	NA	TRBV7-9
CASSLPDRPVLFF	TGTGCCAGCAGCTTGCCGGACAGACCCGTACTGTTTTTT	NA	TRBJ1-4	NA	TRBV5-6
CASSPGLADQETQYF	TGTGCCAGCAGCCCGGGACTAGCGGACCAAGAGACCCAGTACTTC	TRBD2	TRBJ2-5	few	TRBV5-4